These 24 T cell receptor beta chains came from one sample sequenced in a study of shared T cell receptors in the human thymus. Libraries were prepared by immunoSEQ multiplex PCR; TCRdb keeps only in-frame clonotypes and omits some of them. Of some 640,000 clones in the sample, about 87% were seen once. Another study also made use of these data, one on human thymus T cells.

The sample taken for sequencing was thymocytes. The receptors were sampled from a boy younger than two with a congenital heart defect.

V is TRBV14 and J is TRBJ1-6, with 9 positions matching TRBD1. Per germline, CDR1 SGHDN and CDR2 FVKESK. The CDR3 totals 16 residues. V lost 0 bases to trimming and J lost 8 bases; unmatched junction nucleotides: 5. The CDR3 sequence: CASSQEGTGPDSPLHF. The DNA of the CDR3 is TGTGCCAGCAGCCAAGAAGGGACAGGGCCTGATTCACCCCTCCACTTT.

The CDR3 region is CASRYILLPDRGNTEAFF. The CDR3 DNA is TGTGCCAGCAGGTACATTTTACTCCCGGACAGGGGGAACACTGAAGCTTTCTTT. The chain couples TRBV28 to TRBJ1-1; 9 bases match TRBD1. The trim removed 6 bases at V and 1 base at J, leaving 15 bases unmatched. This CDR3 is 18 amino acids long. Germline V gene data show CDR1 as MDHEN and CDR2 as SYDVKM.

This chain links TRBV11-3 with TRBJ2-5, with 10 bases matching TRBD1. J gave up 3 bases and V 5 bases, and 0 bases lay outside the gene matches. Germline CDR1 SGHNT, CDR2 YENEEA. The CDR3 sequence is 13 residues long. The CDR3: CASSGQGEETQYF. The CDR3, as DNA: TGTGCCAGCAGCGGACAGGGGGAAGAGACCCAGTACTTC.

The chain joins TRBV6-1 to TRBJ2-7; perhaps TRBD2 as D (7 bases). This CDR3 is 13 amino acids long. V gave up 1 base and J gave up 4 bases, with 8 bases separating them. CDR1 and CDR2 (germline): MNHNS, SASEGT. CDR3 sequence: CASSEEGGYEQYF. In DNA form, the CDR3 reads TGTGCCAGCAGTGAAGAGGGGGGGTACGAGCAGTACTTC.

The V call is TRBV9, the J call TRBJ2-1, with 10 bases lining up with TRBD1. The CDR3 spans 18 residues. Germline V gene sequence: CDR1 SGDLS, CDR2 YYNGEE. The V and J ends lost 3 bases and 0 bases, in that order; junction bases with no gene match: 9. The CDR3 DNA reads TGTGCCAGCAGCGGGGGACAGGGGAGCCCCCCCTCCTACAATGAGCAGTTCTTC. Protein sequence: CASSGGQGSPPSYNEQFF. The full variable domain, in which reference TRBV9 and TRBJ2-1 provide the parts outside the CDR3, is DSGVTQTPKHLITATGQRVTLRCSPRSGDLSVYWYQQSLDQGLQFLIQYYNGEERAKGNILERFSAQQFPDLHSELNLSSLELGDSALYFCASSGGQGSPPSYNEQFFGPGTRLTVL.

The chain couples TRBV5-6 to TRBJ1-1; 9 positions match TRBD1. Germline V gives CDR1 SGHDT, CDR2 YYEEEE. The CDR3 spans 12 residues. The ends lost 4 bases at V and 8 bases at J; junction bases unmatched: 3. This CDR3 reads CASSRQGGEAFF. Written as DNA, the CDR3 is TGTGCCAGCAGCCGACAGGGGGGAGAAGCTTTCTTT.

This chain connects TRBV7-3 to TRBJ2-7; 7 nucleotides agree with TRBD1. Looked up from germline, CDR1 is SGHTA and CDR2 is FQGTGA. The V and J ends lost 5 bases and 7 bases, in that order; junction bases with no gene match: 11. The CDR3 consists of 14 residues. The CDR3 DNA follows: TGTGCCAGCAGCCCTCGTTACAGGGGTGGGGAGCAGTACTTC. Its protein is CASSPRYRGGEQYF.

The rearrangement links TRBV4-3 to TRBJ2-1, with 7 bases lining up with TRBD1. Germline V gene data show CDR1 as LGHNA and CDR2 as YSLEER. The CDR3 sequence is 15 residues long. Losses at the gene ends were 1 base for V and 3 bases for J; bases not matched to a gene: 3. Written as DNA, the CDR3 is TGCGCCAGCAGCCAAGGCCCAGGGGGCTACAATGAGCAGTTCTTC. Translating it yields CASSQGPGGYNEQFF.

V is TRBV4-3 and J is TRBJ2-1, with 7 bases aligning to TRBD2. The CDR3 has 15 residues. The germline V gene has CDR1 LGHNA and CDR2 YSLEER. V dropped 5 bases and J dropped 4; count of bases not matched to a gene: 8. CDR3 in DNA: TGCGCCAGCAGCGGACGGGGGGTATCTTACAATGAGCAGTTCTTC. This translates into CASSGRGVSYNEQFF.

CDR3 nucleotides: TGTGCCTGGAGTGCACGGGCTAGCGGGAGGGACGAGCAGTTCTTC. It codes for CAWSARASGRDEQFF. The genes are TRBV30 and TRBJ2-1; 12 nucleotides align to TRBD2. With V trimmed by 1 base and J by 10 bases, 8 bases remained unmatched. Germline CDR1 and CDR2: GTSNPN and SVGIG (reference sequence). The CDR3 covers 15 residues.

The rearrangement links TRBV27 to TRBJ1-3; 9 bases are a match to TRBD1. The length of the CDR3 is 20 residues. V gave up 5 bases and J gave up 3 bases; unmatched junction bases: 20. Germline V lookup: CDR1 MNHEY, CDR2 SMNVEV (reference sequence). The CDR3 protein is CASSPRPGTGIGTYGNTIYF. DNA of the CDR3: TGTGCCAGCAGTCCACGTCCCGGGACAGGGATTGGGACGTATGGAAACACCATATATTTT.

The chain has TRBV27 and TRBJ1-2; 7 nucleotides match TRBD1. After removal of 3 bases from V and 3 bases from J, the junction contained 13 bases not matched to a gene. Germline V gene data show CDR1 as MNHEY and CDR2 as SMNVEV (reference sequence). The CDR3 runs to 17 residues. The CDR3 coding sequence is TGTGCCAGCAGTTTGAGGGGGCGTTTGAAGAAGGACTATGGCTACACCTTC. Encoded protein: CASSLRGRLKKDYGYTF.

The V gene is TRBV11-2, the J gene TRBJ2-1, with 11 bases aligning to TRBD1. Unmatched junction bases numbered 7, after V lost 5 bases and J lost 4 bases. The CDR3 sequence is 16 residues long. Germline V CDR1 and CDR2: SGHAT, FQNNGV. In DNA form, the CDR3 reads TGTGCCAGCAGCCCCGGACAGGGGGCCCTATACAATGAGCAGTTCTTC. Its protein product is CASSPGQGALYNEQFF.

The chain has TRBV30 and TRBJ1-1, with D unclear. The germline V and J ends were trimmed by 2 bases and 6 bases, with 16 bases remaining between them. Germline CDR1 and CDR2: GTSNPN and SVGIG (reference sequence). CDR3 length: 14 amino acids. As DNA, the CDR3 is TGTGCCTGGAGTCAGAGGGATATCTTGGCTGAAGCTTTCTTT. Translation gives CAWSQRDILAEAFF. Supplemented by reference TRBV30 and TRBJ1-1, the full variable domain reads SQTIHQWPATLVQPVGSPLSLECTVEGTSNPNLYWYRQAAGRGLQLLFYSVGIGQISSEVPQNLSASRPQDRQFILSSKKLLLSDSGFYLCAWSQRDILAEAFFGQGTRLTVV.

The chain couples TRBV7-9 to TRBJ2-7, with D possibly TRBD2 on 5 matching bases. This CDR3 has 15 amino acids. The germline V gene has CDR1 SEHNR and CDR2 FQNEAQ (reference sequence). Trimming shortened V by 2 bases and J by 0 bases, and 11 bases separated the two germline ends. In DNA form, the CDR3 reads TGTGCCAGCAGCTTACCCGGGAAATCCTCCTACGAGCAGTACTTC. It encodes CASSLPGKSSYEQYF.

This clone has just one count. The CDR3 coding sequence is TGTGCCAGCTCACCAGTCGGAATCAGGGTGAACACTGAAGCTTTCTTT. Translating gives CASSPVGIRVNTEAFF. The chain joins TRBV18 to TRBJ1-1, with D maybe TRBD1 (5 bases). Germline V CDR1 and CDR2: KGHSH, LQKENI. Trimming cost V 2 bases and J 0 bases, with 13 bases left between them. This CDR3 has 16 residues. Looking up the rest from reference TRBV18 and TRBJ1-1 gives the full variable domain: NAGVMQNPRHLVRRRGQEARLRCSPMKGHSHVYWYRQLPEEGLKFMVYLQKENIIDESGMPKERFSAEFPKEGPSILRIQQVVRGDSAAYFCASSPVGIRVNTEAFFGQGTRLTVV.

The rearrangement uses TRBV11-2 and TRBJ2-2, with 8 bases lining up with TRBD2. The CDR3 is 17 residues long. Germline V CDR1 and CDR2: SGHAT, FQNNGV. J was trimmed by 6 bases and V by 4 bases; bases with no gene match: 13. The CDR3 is CASSSGKRGRSAGELFF. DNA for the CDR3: TGTGCCAGCAGCTCAGGGAAGCGGGGGCGTTCAGCCGGGGAGCTGTTTTTT.

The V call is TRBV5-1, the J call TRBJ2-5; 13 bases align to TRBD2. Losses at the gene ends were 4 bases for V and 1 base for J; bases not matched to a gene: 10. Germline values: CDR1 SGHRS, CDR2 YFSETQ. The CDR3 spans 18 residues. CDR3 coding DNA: TGCGCCAGCAGCCAAGGACTAGCGGGGGCCCTAATCCAAGAGACCCAGTACTTC. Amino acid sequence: CASSQGLAGALIQETQYF. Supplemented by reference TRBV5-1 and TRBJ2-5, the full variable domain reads KAGVTQTPRYLIKTRGQQVTLSCSPISGHRSVSWYQQTPGQGLQFLFEYFSETQRNKGNFPGRFSGRQFSNSRSEMNVSTLELGDSALYLCASSQGLAGALIQETQYFGPGTRLLVL.

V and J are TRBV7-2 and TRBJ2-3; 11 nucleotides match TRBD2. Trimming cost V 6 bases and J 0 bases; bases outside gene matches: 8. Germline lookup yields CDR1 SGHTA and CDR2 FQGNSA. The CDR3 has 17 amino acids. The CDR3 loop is CASRLAGGPRSTDTQYF. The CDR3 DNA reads TGTGCCAGCAGGCTAGCGGGGGGCCCACGTAGCACAGATACGCAGTATTTT.

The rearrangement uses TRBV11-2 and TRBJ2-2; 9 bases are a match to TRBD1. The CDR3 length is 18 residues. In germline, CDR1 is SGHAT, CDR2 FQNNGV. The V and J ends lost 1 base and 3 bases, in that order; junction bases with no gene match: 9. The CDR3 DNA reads TGTGCCAGCAGCTTAGGCTACACAGGGGGCGAGGACACCGGGGAGCTGTTTTTT. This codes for CASSLGYTGGEDTGELFF.

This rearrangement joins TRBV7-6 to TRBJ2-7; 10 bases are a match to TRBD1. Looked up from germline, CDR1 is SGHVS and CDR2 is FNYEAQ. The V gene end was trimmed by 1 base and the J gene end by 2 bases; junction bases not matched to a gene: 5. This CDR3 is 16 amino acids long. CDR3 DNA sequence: TGTGCCAGCAGCTTAGTAGGGGACAGGGGACCCTACGAGCAGTACTTC. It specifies CASSLVGDRGPYEQYF. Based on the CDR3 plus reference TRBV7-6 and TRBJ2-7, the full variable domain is GAGVSQSPRYKVTKRGQDVALRCDPISGHVSLYWYRQALGQGPEFLTYFNYEAQQDKSGLPNDRFSAERPEGSISTLTIQRTEQRDSAMYRCASSLVGDRGPYEQYFGPGTRLTVT.

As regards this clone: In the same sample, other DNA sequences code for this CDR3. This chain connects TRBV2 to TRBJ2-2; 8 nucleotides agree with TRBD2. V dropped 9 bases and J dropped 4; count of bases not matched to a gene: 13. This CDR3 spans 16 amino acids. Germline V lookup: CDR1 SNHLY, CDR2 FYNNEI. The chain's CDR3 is CARCRGRTEGTGELFF. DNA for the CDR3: TGTGCCAGATGCCGCGGGAGGACGGAGGGCACCGGGGAGCTGTTTTTT.

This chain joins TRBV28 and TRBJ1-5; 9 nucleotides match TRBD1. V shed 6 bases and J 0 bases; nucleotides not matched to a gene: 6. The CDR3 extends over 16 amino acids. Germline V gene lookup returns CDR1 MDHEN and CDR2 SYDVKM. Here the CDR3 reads CASSPGQGTSNQPQHF. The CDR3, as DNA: TGTGCCAGCAGCCCGGGACAGGGAACTAGCAATCAGCCCCAGCATTTT.

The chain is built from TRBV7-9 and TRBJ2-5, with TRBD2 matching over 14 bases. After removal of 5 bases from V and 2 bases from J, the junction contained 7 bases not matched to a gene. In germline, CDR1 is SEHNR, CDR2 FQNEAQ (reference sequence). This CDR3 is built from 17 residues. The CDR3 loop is CASSKGLAGAQQETQYF. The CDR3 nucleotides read TGTGCCAGCAGCAAGGGACTAGCGGGGGCTCAGCAAGAGACCCAGTACTTC. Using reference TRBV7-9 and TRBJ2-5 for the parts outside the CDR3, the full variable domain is DTGVSQNPRHKITKRGQNVTFRCDPISEHNRLYWYRQTLGQGPEFLTYFQNEAQLEKSRLLSDRFSAERPKGSFSTLEIQRTEQGDSAMYLCASSKGLAGAQQETQYFGPGTRLLVL.